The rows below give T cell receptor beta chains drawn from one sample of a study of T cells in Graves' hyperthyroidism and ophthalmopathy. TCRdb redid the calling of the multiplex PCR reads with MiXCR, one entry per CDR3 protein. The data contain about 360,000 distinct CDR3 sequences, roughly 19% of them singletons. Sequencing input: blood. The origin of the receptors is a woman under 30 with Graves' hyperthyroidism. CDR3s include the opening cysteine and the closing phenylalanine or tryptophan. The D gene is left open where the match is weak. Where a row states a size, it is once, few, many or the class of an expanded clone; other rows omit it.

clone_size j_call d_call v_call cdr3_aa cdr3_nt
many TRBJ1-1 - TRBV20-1 CSAPRGSRTEAFF TGCAGTGCTCCCCGGGGGTCAAGGACTGAAGCTTTCTTT
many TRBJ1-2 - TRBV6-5 CASSPETNYGYTF TGTGCCAGCAGTCCGGAGACCAACTATGGCTACACCTTC
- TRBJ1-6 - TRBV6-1 CASSDTKGHYNSPLHF TGTGCCAGCAGCGACACCAAAGGGCACTATAATTCACCCCTCCACTTT
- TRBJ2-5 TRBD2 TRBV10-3 CAIPPGTPLLAGTARETQYF TGTGCCATCCCCCCAGGGACCCCACTACTAGCGGGGACAGCTCGGGAGACCCAGTACTTC
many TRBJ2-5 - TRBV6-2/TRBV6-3 CASSPDWSTQYF TGTGCCAGCAGTCCCGACTGGTCTACCCAGTACTTC
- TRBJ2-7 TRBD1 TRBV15 CATSGTGPTGPSYEQYF TGTGCCACCAGCGGAACCGGACCGACAGGGCCCTCCTACGAGCAGTACTTC
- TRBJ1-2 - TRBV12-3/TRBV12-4 CASSSGGARYGYTF TGTGCCAGCAGTAGCGGGGGGGCGCGGTATGGCTACACCTTC
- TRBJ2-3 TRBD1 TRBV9 CASSTGQGAGDTQYF TGTGCCAGCAGCACGGGACAGGGGGCAGGAGATACGCAGTATTTT
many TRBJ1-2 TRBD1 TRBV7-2 CASSPRTGYSGYTF TGTGCCAGCAGCCCGCGGACAGGGTACTCAGGCTACACCTTC
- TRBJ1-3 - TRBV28 CASNLPGGNTIYF TGTGCCAGCAACCTTCCCGGGGGAAACACCATATATTTT
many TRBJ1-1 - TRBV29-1 CSAALIGRGFSNTEAFF TGCAGTGCAGCGTTGATCGGGCGAGGATTCAGTAACACTGAAGCTTTCTTT
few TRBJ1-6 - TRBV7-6 CASSSGPPGPLHF TGTGCCAGCAGCTCGGGGCCCCCAGGACCCCTCCACTTT
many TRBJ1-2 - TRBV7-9 CASSSDKGYGYTF TGTGCCAGCAGTTCGGACAAGGGGTATGGCTACACCTTC
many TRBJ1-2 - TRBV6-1 CASSKDLARGYTF TGTGCCAGCAGTAAGGACCTGGCTAGGGGCTACACCTTC
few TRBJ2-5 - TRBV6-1 CASSLDSTQYF TGTGCCAGCAGTCTAGACTCAACCCAGTACTTC
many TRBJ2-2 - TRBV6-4 CASSEGRTGELFF TGTGCCAGCAGTGAAGGACGCACCGGGGAGCTGTTTTTT
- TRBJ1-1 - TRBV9 CASSVGGVGNTEAFF TGTGCCAGCAGCGTAGGTGGTGTCGGAAACACTGAAGCTTTCTTT
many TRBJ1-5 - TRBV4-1 CASSQDPRSRLSNQPQHF TGCGCCAGCAGCCAAGATCCTAGGAGCCGGTTGAGCAATCAGCCCCAGCATTTT
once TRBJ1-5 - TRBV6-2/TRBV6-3 CAAGGKGDQPQHF TGTGCCGCGGGGGGAAAAGGTGATCAGCCCCAGCATTTT
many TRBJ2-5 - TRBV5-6 CASRHQGGRIQETQYF TGTGCCAGCAGACATCAGGGGGGCCGAATTCAAGAGACCCAGTACTTC
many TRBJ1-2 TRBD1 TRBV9 CASSVSGTGALRLFGYTF TGTGCCAGCAGCGTTTCCGGGACAGGGGCCCTGAGACTTTTTGGCTACACCTTC
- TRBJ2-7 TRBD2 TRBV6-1 CASRRSRGGFGYEQYF TGTGCCAGCAGGAGATCACGGGGGGGTTTCGGCTACGAGCAGTACTTC
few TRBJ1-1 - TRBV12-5 CASGSRASNTEAFF TGTGCTAGTGGTTCCCGGGCCTCGAACACTGAAGCTTTCTTT
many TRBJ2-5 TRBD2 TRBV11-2 CASSLYPASGQETQYF TGTGCCAGCAGCTTATATCCCGCTAGCGGCCAAGAGACCCAGTACTTC
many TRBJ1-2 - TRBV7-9 CASSSRGEGYTF TGTGCCAGCAGCTCCCGGGGCGAAGGCTACACCTTC
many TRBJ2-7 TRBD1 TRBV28 CASSPRGTGVEQYF TGTGCCAGCAGTCCCCGCGGGACAGGGGTCGAGCAGTACTTC
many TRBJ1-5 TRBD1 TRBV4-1 CASSTYRGQDQPQHF TGCGCCAGCAGCACCTACAGGGGGCAGGATCAGCCCCAGCATTTT
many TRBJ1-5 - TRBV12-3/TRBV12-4 CASTRGVGQPQHF TGTGCCAGCACCCGGGGGGTCGGCCAGCCCCAGCATTTT
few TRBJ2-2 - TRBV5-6 CASSFAGAAELFF TGTGCCAGCAGCTTCGCCGGTGCCGCGGAGCTGTTTTTT
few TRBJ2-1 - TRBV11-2 CASSFGTFYNEQFF TGTGCCAGCAGCTTTGGGACTTTCTACAATGAGCAGTTCTTC
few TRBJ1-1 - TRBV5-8 CASSRGRGWFEAFF TGTGCCAGCAGCAGGGGCAGGGGATGGTTTGAAGCTTTCTTT
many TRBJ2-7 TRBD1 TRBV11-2 CASSLKVGTGNYEQYF TGTGCCAGCAGCTTAAAGGTGGGGACAGGGAACTACGAGCAGTACTTC
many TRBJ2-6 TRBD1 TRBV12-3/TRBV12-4 CASSSNGGTGISGANVLTF TGTGCCAGCAGTTCTAACGGCGGGACAGGGATCTCTGGGGCCAACGTCCTGACTTTC
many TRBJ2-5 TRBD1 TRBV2 CASSENGQERETQYF TGTGCCAGCAGTGAAAACGGACAGGAGAGAGAGACCCAGTACTTC
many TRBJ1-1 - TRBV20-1 CSARAGWSTEAFF TGCAGTGCTAGAGCAGGGTGGTCCACTGAAGCTTTCTTT
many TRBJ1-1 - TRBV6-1 CASRKGFGAFF TGTGCCAGCAGAAAAGGGTTCGGAGCTTTCTTT
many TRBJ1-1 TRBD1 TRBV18 CASSPPQGLNTEAFF TGTGCCAGCTCACCACCACAGGGGCTGAACACTGAAGCTTTCTTT
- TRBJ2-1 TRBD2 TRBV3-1 CASSPGTSGGWVMRQFF TGTGCCAGCAGCCCTGGGACTAGCGGGGGGTGGGTAATGCGGCAGTTCTTC
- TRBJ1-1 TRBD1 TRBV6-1 CASLEDRMNTEAFF TGTGCCAGCCTTGAGGACAGGATGAACACTGAAGCTTTCTTT
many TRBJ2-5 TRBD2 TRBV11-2 CASSLAGRVQETQYF TGTGCCAGCAGCCTAGCGGGGCGGGTCCAAGAGACCCAGTACTTC
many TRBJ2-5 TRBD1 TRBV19 CASSTLPGQNQETQYF TGTGCCAGTAGTACACTCCCGGGACAGAACCAAGAGACCCAGTACTTC
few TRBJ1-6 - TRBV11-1 CASSFQSYNSPLHF TGTGCCAGCAGCTTTCAGTCCTATAATTCACCCCTCCACTTT
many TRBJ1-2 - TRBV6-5 CASSYSTSAGTNYGYTF TGTGCCAGCAGTTACTCGACATCGGCAGGAACGAACTATGGCTACACCTTC
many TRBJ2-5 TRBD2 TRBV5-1 CASSLGLAGGPETQYF TGCGCCAGCAGCCTCGGACTAGCGGGGGGGCCGGAGACCCAGTACTTC
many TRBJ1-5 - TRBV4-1 CASSQVENSNQPQHF TGCGCCAGCAGCCAAGTGGAGAATAGCAATCAGCCCCAGCATTTT
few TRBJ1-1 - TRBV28 CASSLSGQLNTEAFF TGTGCCAGCAGTTTAAGTGGACAATTGAACACTGAAGCTTTCTTT
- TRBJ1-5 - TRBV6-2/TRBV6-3 CASSYHVLELGSNQPQHF TGTGCCAGCAGTTACCACGTGCTTGAGTTGGGAAGCAATCAGCCCCAGCATTTT
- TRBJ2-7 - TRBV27 CASTSSGPYERYF TGTGCCAGCACCTCGTCGGGTCCCTACGAGCGGTACTTC